The 9 T cell receptor beta chains presented below share a single source sample, sequenced in a study of identifying expanded T cells in peripheral blood. Method: immunoSEQ multiplex PCR; TCRdb's copy keeps in-frame clones and lacks some. The table lists 85,000 to 100,000 clones, approximately 88% of them singletons. Sequenced input: blood. Receptor source: a person aged 18-70 years in good health.

This rearrangement joins TRBV5-1 to TRBJ2-2; 7 bases match TRBD1. The germline V gene encodes CDR1 SGHRS and CDR2 YFSETQ. The CDR3 has 13 amino acids. The ends lost 2 bases at V and 5 bases at J; junction bases unmatched: 0. CDR3 residues: CASSLQGTGELFF. The CDR3 DNA follows: TGCGCCAGCAGCTTACAGGGGACCGGGGAGCTGTTTTTT. The full variable domain, with the rest looked up from reference TRBV5-1 and TRBJ2-2, is KAGVTQTPRYLIKTRGQQVTLSCSPISGHRSVSWYQQTPGQGLQFLFEYFSETQRNKGNFPGRFSGRQFSNSRSEMNVSTLELGDSALYLCASSLQGTGELFFGEGSRLTVL.

This chain uses TRBV28 with TRBJ2-1, with 9 bases lining up with TRBD2. The V gene's germline CDR1 is MDHEN and CDR2 SYDVKM. Losses at the gene ends were 6 bases for V and 4 bases for J; bases not matched to a gene: 16. This CDR3 is built from 18 residues. The DNA of the CDR3 is TGTGCCAGCAGCCGCGGAGTTGTAGCGGGAGCCCAGTACAATGAGCAGTTCTTC. Translated: CASSRGVVAGAQYNEQFF.

The chain is built from TRBV27 and TRBJ2-1; D is unclear. CDR1 MNHEY and CDR2 SMNVEV come from the germline V gene (reference sequence). This CDR3 comprises 11 residues. V lost 7 bases and J lost 7, with 8 bases in between. CDR3 coding DNA: TGTGCCAGCACTCTCGGGAATGAGCAGTTCTTC. Residues: CASTLGNEQFF.

This clone was found a few times. The chain combines TRBV6-4 with TRBJ2-1, with 10 bases matching TRBD2. Germline V gives CDR1 MRHNA, CDR2 SNTAGT. The CDR3 runs to 15 residues. V dropped 2 bases and J dropped 6; count of bases not matched to a gene: 4. CDR3 protein: CASSDRASGGNEQFF. The CDR3 DNA is TGTGCCAGCAGTGACCGGGCTAGCGGGGGCAATGAGCAGTTCTTC.

J is TRBJ1-6 and V is TRBV5-1; D is unresolved. V was shortened by 6 bases and J by 11 bases, with 15 bases between the two germline ends. Germline V CDR1 and CDR2: SGHRS, YFSETQ. The CDR3 loop spans 13 amino acids. CDR3 protein: CASTDGAQAPLHF. The CDR3 DNA reads as TGCGCCAGCACCGACGGCGCTCAGGCACCCCTCCACTTT.

The chain uses TRBV9 and TRBJ2-5; 7 bases are shared with TRBD2. From germline, CDR1 is SGDLS and CDR2 YYNGEE. This CDR3 is 14 amino acids long. The V gene end was trimmed by 1 base and the J gene end by 1 base; junction bases not matched to a gene: 1. The CDR3 DNA reads TGTGCCAGCAGCGTAAGCGGGGTCCAAGAGACCCAGTACTTC. It is translated as CASSVSGVQETQYF.

The V gene is TRBV11-2, the J gene TRBJ2-5; D tentatively fits TRBD1 or TRBD2 (6 bases each). V shed 2 bases and J shed 2 bases, with 12 bases lying between them. This CDR3 spans 15 amino acids. CDR1 is SGHAT, CDR2 FQNNGV, per germline. This CDR3 is CASSLSQGRQETQYF. CDR3 nucleotide sequence: TGTGCCAGCAGCTTATCGCAGGGGAGGCAAGAGACCCAGTACTTC.

This clone was counted a single time. This chain links TRBV19 with TRBJ2-3, with 10 bases lining up with TRBD2. The J segment lost 2 bases and the V segment lost 7 bases, leaving 6 bases of the junction unmatched. Germline V gene lookup returns CDR1 LNHDA and CDR2 SQIVND (reference sequence). The CDR3 loop spans 15 amino acids. The CDR3 region has the DNA TGTGCCAGTAAAACCGGGACTAGCGCCACAGATACGCAGTATTTT. This translates into CASKTGTSATDTQYF. Combining the CDR3 with reference TRBV19 and TRBJ2-3 gives the whole variable domain DGGITQSPKYLFRKEGQNVTLSCEQNLNHDAMYWYRQDPGQGLRLIYYSQIVNDFQKGDIAEGYSVSREKKESFPLTVTSAQKNPTAFYLCASKTGTSATDTQYFGPGTRLTVL.

This clone was observed a few times. The sample holds other DNA sequences that translate to the same CDR3. This chain uses TRBV28 with TRBJ1-2; unclear D gene. From germline, CDR1 is MDHEN and CDR2 SYDVKM. The CDR3 length is 12 residues. V was cut by 3 bases and J by 6 bases, with 8 bases left in between. The chain's CDR3 is CASSFGGDGYTF. CDR3 DNA sequence: TGTGCCAGCAGTTTTGGTGGAGATGGCTACACCTTC.